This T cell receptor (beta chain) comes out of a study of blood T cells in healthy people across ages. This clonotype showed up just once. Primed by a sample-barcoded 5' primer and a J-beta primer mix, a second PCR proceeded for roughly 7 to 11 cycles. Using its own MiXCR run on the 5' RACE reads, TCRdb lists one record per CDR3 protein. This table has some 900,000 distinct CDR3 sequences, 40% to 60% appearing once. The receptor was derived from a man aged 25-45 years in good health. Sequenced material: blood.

CDR3 coding DNA: TGTGCCAGCAGCCTAGGACAGACAGGAAGGACAGATACGCAGTATTTT. It codes for CASSLGQTGRTDTQYF. The J gene is TRBJ2-3, the V gene TRBV7-2, with a tentative D call TRBD1 (6 bases). The CDR3 contains 16 residues. V dropped 5 bases and J dropped 3 bases, with 18 bases sitting between them. The V gene's germline CDR1 is SGHTA and CDR2 FQGNSA.